A single sample gave rise to the 29 T cell receptor beta chains below, sequenced in a study of cytomegalovirus exposure and HLA in healthy donors. PCR amplification relied on 60 Vbeta primers (plus 13 Jbeta primers). Libraries were prepared by immunoSEQ multiplex PCR; TCRdb keeps only in-frame clonotypes and omits some of them. The sample consists of 100,000 or so clones, less than 85% of them appearing once. Input material: PBMCs. The receptors were gathered from a man aged 25 to 40 in good health and CMV-seropositive.

This clone was picked up one time. The chain combines TRBV5-4 with TRBJ2-2; weak D call: TRBD2 (7 bases). V lost 0 bases, J lost 4 bases, and 16 bases lay in between. This CDR3 contains 17 residues. From germline, CDR1 is SGHNT and CDR2 YYREEE (reference sequence). The CDR3 protein is CASSLGGGLGGTGELFF. The DNA of the CDR3 is TGTGCCAGCAGCTTGGGGGGAGGACTAGGGGGCACCGGGGAGCTGTTTTTT.

The chain uses TRBV9 and TRBJ2-1; TRBD2 agrees at 7 bases. Losses at the gene ends were 4 bases for V and 0 bases for J; bases not matched to a gene: 4. The germline gives CDR1 SGDLS, CDR2 YYNGEE. This CDR3 spans 15 amino acids. The CDR3 here is CASSPSGLSYNEQFF. CDR3 coding DNA: TGTGCCAGCAGCCCTAGCGGACTCTCCTACAATGAGCAGTTCTTC.

The chain employs TRBV6-5 and TRBJ2-4, with TRBD1 matching over 11 bases. The CDR3 length is 15 residues. Germline V CDR1 and CDR2: MNHEY, SVGAGI. V was pared by 6 bases and J by 6 bases, with 7 bases of the junction left unmatched. DNA of the CDR3: TGTGCCAGCAGCAGCCGGGACAGGGGGGTAAACATTCAGTACTTC. This gives the protein CASSSRDRGVNIQYF.

This clone was recorded many times. The chain carries TRBV18 and TRBJ1-3; D gene uncertain. Germline CDR1 reads KGHSH; CDR2 reads LQKENI. CDR3 length: 15 amino acids. Trimming stripped 3 bases from V and 4 bases from J, with 13 bases between. CDR3 DNA sequence: TGTGCCAGCTCACCGAGCGTCGTATCAGGAAACACCATATATTTT. It encodes CASSPSVVSGNTIYF. Combining the CDR3 with reference TRBV18 and TRBJ1-3 gives the whole variable domain NAGVMQNPRHLVRRRGQEARLRCSPMKGHSHVYWYRQLPEEGLKFMVYLQKENIIDESGMPKERFSAEFPKEGPSILRIQQVVRGDSAAYFCASSPSVVSGNTIYFGEGSWLTVV.

J is TRBJ2-7 and V is TRBV5-1, with a weak D call TRBD1 (5 bases). The CDR3 loop spans 14 amino acids. Germline V gene data show CDR1 as SGHRS and CDR2 as YFSETQ. Trimming took off 2 bases at V and 5 bases at J, with 14 bases between the two ends. Here the CDR3 reads CASSFGHRGDEQYF. DNA for the CDR3: TGCGCCAGCAGCTTCGGACACCGCGGTGACGAGCAGTACTTC.

CDR3: CASSSTVSYGYTF. The CDR3 bases are TGTGCCAGCAGCTCGACAGTCTCCTATGGCTACACCTTC. The chain couples TRBV7-9 to TRBJ1-2; D might be TRBD1 (5 bases). The CDR3 spans 13 residues. V was cut by 4 bases and J by 4 bases, with 10 bases left in between. The V gene's germline CDR1 is SEHNR and CDR2 FQNEAQ (reference sequence).

The J gene is TRBJ1-2, the V gene TRBV29-1, with D uncertain. The CDR3 spans 12 residues. V shed 3 bases and J shed 3 bases, with 8 bases lying between them. Germline V gene data show CDR1 as SQVTM and CDR2 as ANQGSEA. The DNA for the CDR3 is TGCAGCGTTGACGGAGGCTACTATGGCTACACCTTC. This encodes CSVDGGYYGYTF.

This chain connects TRBV18 to TRBJ1-1; no reliable D call. Germline V gene lookup returns CDR1 KGHSH and CDR2 LQKENI. V dropped 1 base and J dropped 6 bases, with 15 bases sitting between them. The CDR3 has 15 amino acids. The CDR3 here is CASSPQNVGRAEAFF. The CDR3 nucleotides read TGTGCCAGCTCACCACAGAACGTCGGGAGGGCTGAAGCTTTCTTT.

The CDR3 sequence: CASSLANGGPYGYTF. CDR3 nucleotide sequence: TGCGCCAGCAGCTTGGCCAACGGGGGACCCTATGGCTACACCTTC. This sequence joins TRBV5-1 and TRBJ1-2; TRBD1 might be the D (5 bases). The CDR3 sequence is 15 residues long. The germline V gene has CDR1 SGHRS and CDR2 YFSETQ. V was cut by 0 bases and J by 4 bases, with 13 bases left in between.

This clone was observed a single time. This chain uses TRBV2 with TRBJ1-1, with D possibly matching TRBD1 (6 bases). This CDR3 comprises 13 residues. V gave up 6 bases and J gave up 3 bases, with 11 bases separating them. The germline CDR1 and CDR2 sequences are SNHLY and FYNNEI. CDR3 in DNA: TGTGCCAGCAGCGATTCAGGGGACACTGAAGCTTTCTTT. Translating it yields CASSDSGDTEAFF.

The chain links TRBV11-2 to TRBJ2-3; 8 bases map to TRBD2. V shed 0 bases and J 2 bases; nucleotides not matched to a gene: 13. The CDR3 length is 19 residues. CDR1 is SGHAT, CDR2 FQNNGV, per germline. The CDR3 loop reads CASSLDGGAGTTYTDTQYF. CDR3 coding DNA: TGTGCCAGCAGCTTAGACGGGGGGGCCGGGACTACTTACACAGATACGCAGTATTTT.

In this sample, this clone turned up a few times. V is TRBV18 and J is TRBJ1-1, with D maybe TRBD1 (5 bases). This CDR3 contains 13 residues. Germline V gene sequence: CDR1 KGHSH, CDR2 LQKENI. With 6 bases removed from V and 6 bases from J, the gap between germline ends came to 14 bases. CDR3 sequence (DNA): TGTGCCAGCTCTAACTGGGGGGAGGCTGAAGCTTTCTTT. The encoded protein is CASSNWGEAEAFF.

This chain uses TRBV4-2 with TRBJ2-3; 12 nucleotides agree with TRBD2. Trimming cost V 2 bases and J 3 bases; bases outside gene matches: 9. The CDR3 is 18 amino acids. Germline CDR1 is LGHNA and CDR2 is YNFKEQ. CDR3: CASSQFLAGGGLTDTQYF. In DNA, the CDR3 is TGTGCCAGCAGCCAATTCCTAGCGGGAGGGGGGTTAACAGATACGCAGTATTTT.

V is TRBV7-3 and J is TRBJ1-1, with TRBD1 matching 7 bases. Germline V gene lookup returns CDR1 SGHTA and CDR2 FQGTGA. J lost 9 bases, V lost 5 bases, and 6 bases had no gene match. The CDR3 sequence is 12 residues long. CDR3 nucleotide sequence: TGTGCCAGCAGCAACCGGGACAGCCAAGCTTTCTTT. Amino acids: CASSNRDSQAFF.

The chain recombines TRBV18 with TRBJ1-1; D gene uncertain. V was shortened by 6 bases and J by 8 bases, with 13 bases between the two germline ends. Per the germline V gene, CDR1 is KGHSH and CDR2 is LQKENI. The CDR3 consists of 12 residues. CDR3 sequence (DNA): TGTGCCAGCTCCCCGGGAGCGGCGGAAGCTTTCTTT. Translation gives CASSPGAAEAFF.

The gene calls are TRBV9 and TRBJ2-3; possibly TRBD1 for D (6 bases). This CDR3 contains 14 residues. Trimming stripped 1 base from V and 5 bases from J, with 11 bases between. CDR1 is SGDLS and CDR2 is YYNGEE in the germline V gene. The CDR3 region has the DNA TGTGCCAGCAGCGTACAGGGGAGTCTAGATACGCAGTATTTT. Its protein is CASSVQGSLDTQYF.

This clone turned up a few times. The V gene is TRBV7-8, the J gene TRBJ2-2; no clear D. This CDR3 spans 13 amino acids. Trimming removed 3 bases at V and 8 bases at J, with 10 bases between. Germline V gene data show CDR1 as SGHVS and CDR2 as FQNEAQ. The CDR3 DNA reads TGTGCCAGCAGCTTCGCCCCTCTAGGGGAGCTGTTTTTT. Encoded protein: CASSFAPLGELFF.

This chain connects TRBV5-1 to TRBJ2-3; D is unresolved. The CDR3 is made up of 15 amino acids. Germline assignment: CDR1 SGHRS and CDR2 YFSETQ. The V end lost 2 bases, the J end lost 0 bases, and 10 bases lay between the germline ends. The CDR3 region is CASSFGQVSTDTQYF. The CDR3 DNA reads TGCGCCAGCAGCTTTGGCCAAGTTAGCACAGATACGCAGTATTTT.

This rearrangement joins TRBV19 to TRBJ1-5, with a possible D match to TRBD1 (5 bases). The CDR3 sequence is 15 residues long. The germline V gene has CDR1 LNHDA and CDR2 SQIVND (reference sequence). V lost 1 base to trimming and J lost 3 bases, with 10 bases between them. CDR3 coding DNA: TGTGCCAGTAGTATAGTAGGGGAGGTCAATCAGCCCCAGCATTTT. This sequence encodes CASSIVGEVNQPQHF.

The rearrangement links TRBV10-3 to TRBJ2-1; 12 bases are a match to TRBD2. Trimming at V came to 6 bases and at J to 4 bases, leaving 10 bases not matched to a gene. The CDR3 is made up of 17 amino acids. CDR1 ENHRY and CDR2 SYGVKD come from the germline V gene. The DNA for the CDR3 is TGTGCCATCAGGGAGACTAGCGGGGGCCCCACTTACAATGAGCAGTTCTTC. Encoded protein: CAIRETSGGPTYNEQFF.

There are a few counts of this clone. The chain links TRBV6-5 to TRBJ2-5; no firm D call. V dropped 4 bases and J dropped 2 bases, with 8 bases sitting between them. Looked up from germline, CDR1 is MNHEY and CDR2 is SVGAGI. The CDR3 is made up of 13 amino acids. CDR3 sequence: CASSSMTQETQYF. In nucleotides, the CDR3 is TGTGCCAGCAGTTCCATGACTCAAGAGACCCAGTACTTC.

This chain connects TRBV7-3 to TRBJ2-5; D ambiguous. The germline gives CDR1 SGHTA, CDR2 FQGTGA. This CDR3 spans 15 amino acids. V lost 0 bases and J lost 8, with 16 bases in between. CDR3: CASSLTPVVRETQYF. In DNA form, the CDR3 reads TGTGCCAGCAGCTTAACGCCCGTCGTAAGAGAAACCCAGTACTTC. Full variable domain (missing parts from reference TRBV7-3 and TRBJ2-5): GAGVSQTPSNKVTEKGKYVELRCDPISGHTALYWYRQSLGQGPEFLIYFQGTGAADDSGLPNDRFFAVRPEGSVSTLKIQRTERGDSAVYLCASSLTPVVRETQYFGPGTRLLVL.

The V and J genes are TRBV9 and TRBJ2-5; 7 nucleotides align to TRBD1. The V gene's germline CDR1 is SGDLS and CDR2 YYNGEE. J gave up 0 bases and V 1 base, and 6 bases lay outside the gene matches. The CDR3 has 16 amino acids. The CDR3 reads CASSVSVQGDQETQYF. CDR3 sequence (DNA): TGTGCCAGCAGCGTAAGCGTCCAGGGGGACCAAGAGACCCAGTACTTC.

The J gene is TRBJ1-3, the V gene TRBV30; D is undetermined. This CDR3 spans 14 amino acids. Germline values: CDR1 GTSNPN, CDR2 SVGIG (reference sequence). The germline V and J ends were trimmed by 4 bases and 0 bases, with 10 bases remaining between them. CDR3 coding DNA: TGTGCCTGGAATGCAGGCCTCTCTGGAAACACCATATATTTT. Its protein is CAWNAGLSGNTIYF.

The chain joins TRBV2 to TRBJ1-2, with 11 bases that match TRBD1. V lost 8 bases and J lost 4; bases outside the gene matches: 9. CDR1 and CDR2 (germline): SNHLY, FYNNEI. The CDR3 is 15 amino acids. The CDR3 DNA follows: TGTGCCAGCGGACAGGGGGCGCCGATTGGCTATGGCTACACCTTC. It is translated as CASGQGAPIGYGYTF.

The chain couples TRBV7-6 to TRBJ1-4; tentatively, D is TRBD1 (6 bases). CDR3 size: 14 residues. Germline assignment: CDR1 SGHVS and CDR2 FNYEAQ. The V gene lost 5 bases and the J gene lost 8 bases, with 15 bases spanning the gap. CDR3 in amino acids: CASSLSGTTEKLFF. The CDR3 DNA follows: TGTGCCAGCAGCCTCTCCGGGACAACCGAAAAACTGTTTTTT.

The chain is built from TRBV13 and TRBJ2-3; D unclear. Trimming took off 2 bases at V and 1 base at J, with 4 bases between the two ends. The CDR3 spans 13 residues. CDR1 PRHDT and CDR2 FYEKMQ come from the germline V gene (reference sequence). This chain's CDR3 is CASSLTRTDTQYF. In DNA, the CDR3 is TGTGCCAGCAGCTTAACTCGCACAGATACGCAGTATTTT.

The rearrangement joins TRBV10-1 to TRBJ2-7; D is unclear. The CDR3 totals 15 residues. The V end was cut by 4 bases, the J end by 0 bases, with 13 bases between. Germline CDR1 reads WNHNN; CDR2 reads SYGVQD (reference sequence). The CDR3 sequence is CASSAVVLGSYEQYV. The DNA for the CDR3 is TGCGCCAGCAGTGCAGTAGTCTTGGGCTCCTACGAGCAGTACGTC.

J is TRBJ1-2 and V is TRBV7-2; TRBD1 matches at 10 bases. After removal of 5 bases from V and 4 bases from J, the junction contained 4 bases not matched to a gene. Germline CDR1 SGHTA, CDR2 FQGNSA. The length of the CDR3 is 14 residues. CDR3 loop: CASSKDRGAYGYTF. The CDR3 region has the DNA TGTGCCAGCAGCAAGGACAGGGGGGCCTATGGCTACACCTTC. Supplemented by reference TRBV7-2 and TRBJ1-2, the full variable domain reads GAGVSQSPSNKVTEKGKDVELRCDPISGHTALYWYRQSLGQGLEFLIYFQGNSAPDKSGLPSDRFSAERTGGSVSTLTIQRTQQEDSAVYLCASSKDRGAYGYTFGSGTRLTVV.